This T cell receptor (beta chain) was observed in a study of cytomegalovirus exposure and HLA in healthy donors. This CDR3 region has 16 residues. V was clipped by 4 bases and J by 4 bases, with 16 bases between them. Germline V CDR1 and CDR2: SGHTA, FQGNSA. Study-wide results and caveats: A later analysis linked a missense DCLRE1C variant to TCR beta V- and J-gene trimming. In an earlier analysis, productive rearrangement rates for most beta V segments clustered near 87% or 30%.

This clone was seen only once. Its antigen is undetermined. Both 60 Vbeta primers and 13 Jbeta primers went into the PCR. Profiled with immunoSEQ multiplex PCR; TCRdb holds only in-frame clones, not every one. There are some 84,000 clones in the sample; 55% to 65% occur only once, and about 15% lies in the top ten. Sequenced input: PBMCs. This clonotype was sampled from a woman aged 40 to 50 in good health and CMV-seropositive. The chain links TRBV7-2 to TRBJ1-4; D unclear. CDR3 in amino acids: CASSYPLTSDNEKLFF. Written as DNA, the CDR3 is TGTGCCAGCAGCTACCCCCTCACCAGTGATAATGAAAAACTGTTTTTT.